This TCR beta chain appears in the sequencing data of a study of blood T cell repertoires in COVID-19. Across the study: T cells, B-cell-depleted T cells, or PBMCs provided the cDNA or gDNA that served as material.

TCRdb's table, derived via immunoSEQ multiplex PCR, lists solely in-frame clones and lacks some. The sample records tens of thousands of clones, over 70% being singletons. The CDR3 sequence is 13 residues long. CDR1 KGHSH and CDR2 LQKENI come from the germline V gene. V was shortened by 5 bases and J by 7 bases, with 12 bases between the two germline ends. The receptor's source is a man aged 70-80 years with acute or convalescent COVID-19. The chain is built from TRBV18 and TRBJ2-1; a possible D gene is TRBD1 (6 bases). Specimen: peripheral blood. CDR3 region: CASSTGTSNEQFF. CDR3 sequence (DNA): TGTGCCAGCTCAACCGGGACATCGAATGAGCAGTTCTTC.